This TCR beta chain is from a study of breast tumors, draining lymph nodes, adjacent tissues. Broader study findings: Compared with basal-like, luminal-like tumors shared significantly more repertoire with nontumor tissue.

The germline V gene encodes CDR1 DFQATT and CDR2 SNEGSKA (reference sequence). This CDR3 comprises 18 residues. Axillary draining lymph nodes of breast cancer patients supplied the node samples. TCRdb re-analysed the multiplex PCR reads in MiXCR, keeping a single row per CDR3 protein. The sample has about 180,000 distinct CDR3 sequences, approximately 30% seen once. Comment on this clonotype: Its target is unknown. This may be a read error: a much more frequent sequence differs by one nucleotide.

The sample comprised axillary lymph node tissue. The genes are TRBV20-1 and TRBJ2-2, with 12 bases that match TRBD2. The source is a female donor with breast cancer. Some clones in this sample may be carry-over from other donors' samples. CDR3 protein: CGARPASGGGLWTGELFF. The CDR3 DNA follows: TGCGGTGCTAGACCCGCTAGCGGGGGGGGGTTATGGACCGGGGAGCTGTTTTTT.